The 21 T cell receptor beta chains listed next were all sequenced from one sample in a study of T cells in Graves' hyperthyroidism and ophthalmopathy. Researchers amplified the TCR beta CDR3 regions from RNA transcripts. Using the HTBI primer set, a first-round RT-PCR was run on the TCR CDR3. TCRdb called the multiplex PCR reads again in MiXCR, with one record for every CDR3 protein. Among fewer than 800,000 distinct CDR3 sequences listed, less than 20% were seen once. The sequenced sample was blood. Source of these receptors: a man aged 18 to 30 with Graves' hyperthyroidism.

The table lists this clonotype with a few counts. This rearrangement joins TRBV25-1 to TRBJ2-3; D remains ambiguous. CDR1 is MGHDK, CDR2 SYGVNS, per germline. Trimming removed 0 bases at V and 2 bases at J, with 3 bases between. The CDR3 totals 13 residues. CDR3 residues: CASSEYNTDTQYF. DNA for the CDR3: TGTGCCAGCAGTGAATATAACACAGATACGCAGTATTTT.

This clonotype was detected ten times or more. This rearrangement joins TRBV12-3 or TRBV12-4 to TRBJ2-7; a weak D match, TRBD1 (6 bases). With 5 bases removed from V and 2 bases from J, the gap between germline ends came to 13 bases. CDR3 length equals 14 residues. In DNA form, the CDR3 reads TGTGCCAGCAGTCCGGACAGATACACCTACGAGCAGTACTTC. It translates to CASSPDRYTYEQYF.

The V call is TRBV20-1, the J call TRBJ2-1; tentatively, D is TRBD1 or TRBD2 (5 bases each). This CDR3 is 15 amino acids long. With 0 bases removed from V and 3 bases from J, the gap between germline ends came to 12 bases. Germline V lookup: CDR1 DFQATT, CDR2 SNEGSKA (reference sequence). CDR3 nucleotides: TGCAGTGCTAGAGATCTGGGGGAGAACTACAATGAGCAGTTCTTC. The encoded protein is CSARDLGENYNEQFF.

CDR3 region: CASSYARGQSPLHF. The CDR3 region has the DNA TGTGCCAGCAGTTACGCCAGGGGACAGTCACCCCTCCACTTT. V gene TRBV6-5 combines with J gene TRBJ1-6; TRBD1 matches 7 bases. Trimming took 2 bases from V and 10 from J; bases not matched to a gene: 5. The CDR3 has 14 residues. Germline values: CDR1 MNHEY, CDR2 SVGAGI.

This clonotype occurred a few times. V usage is TRBV20-1 and J usage is TRBJ2-7, with unresolved D. CDR3 length equals 12 residues. V was shortened by 5 bases and J by 3 bases, with 11 bases between the two germline ends. Germline V gene data show CDR1 as DFQATT and CDR2 as SNEGSKA (reference sequence). The CDR3 DNA reads as TGCAGTGCTGTGGGCAATATCTACGAGCAGTACTTC. This gives the protein CSAVGNIYEQYF.

This clonotype was seen ten or more times. V is TRBV28 and J is TRBJ2-7, with D perhaps TRBD1 (6 bases). V lost 6 bases and J 2 bases, leaving 20 bases between the germline ends. The germline gives CDR1 MDHEN, CDR2 SYDVKM. The CDR3 length is 16 residues. CDR3 protein: CASSPLVGHRAYEQYF. CDR3 bases: TGTGCCAGCAGCCCCCTGGTAGGCCACAGGGCCTACGAGCAGTACTTC.

This clonotype was seen more than once but under ten times. The chain couples TRBV29-1 to TRBJ2-3, with D unclear. Germline loops: CDR1 SQVTM, CDR2 ANQGSEA. Trimming pared 5 bases from V and 8 bases from J, leaving 23 bases between. There are 15 residues in the CDR3. The CDR3 is CSVYLPTGRSSTQYF. As DNA, the CDR3 is TGCAGCGTTTACCTCCCAACGGGCCGATCGTCTACGCAGTATTTT.

This clonotype was counted at least ten times. The V call is TRBV28, the J call TRBJ2-1, with TRBD2 matching 14 bases. The CDR3 consists of 16 residues. Per the germline V gene, CDR1 is MDHEN and CDR2 is SYDVKM. Unmatched junction bases numbered 14, after V lost 11 bases and J lost 8 bases. The CDR3: CACLPPGTSGRHEQFF. The CDR3 nucleotides read TGTGCCTGCTTACCTCCCGGGACTAGCGGGAGACATGAGCAGTTCTTC.

The V gene is TRBV20-1, the J gene TRBJ2-7; 14 nucleotides line up with TRBD2. Germline CDR1 and CDR2: DFQATT and SNEGSKA (reference sequence). The CDR3 is made up of 17 amino acids. The ends lost 3 bases at V and 2 bases at J; junction bases unmatched: 9. Here the CDR3 reads CSASIGTSGSSTYEQYF. The CDR3 coding sequence is TGCAGTGCTAGCATTGGGACTAGCGGGAGTTCCACCTACGAGCAGTACTTC.

This clonotype appeared a few times. CDR3 loop: CASSWGDIYEQYF. DNA of the CDR3: TGTGCCAGCAGTTGGGGGGACATTTACGAGCAGTACTTC. This chain uses TRBV12-3 or TRBV12-4 with TRBJ2-7; possibly TRBD1 or TRBD2 for D (6 bases each). V was trimmed by 4 bases and J by 4 bases, leaving 11 bases between them. The CDR3 covers 13 residues.

This clonotype was recorded many times. A junction boundary mismatches the germline segment, possibly from a read error. The rearrangement joins TRBV6-1 to TRBJ1-2; D perhaps matches TRBD1 (6 bases). The V gene's germline CDR1 is MNHNS and CDR2 SASEGT. The CDR3 runs 13 residues. In DNA form, the CDR3 reads TGTGCCAGCAGTAACGGGACAACCTATGGCTACACTTTC. This translates into CASSNGTTYGYTF.

This clonotype was detected a few times. The CDR3 DNA reads TGTGCCAGCAGCCTCGGGACAGGGATACAGAACACTGAAGCTTTCTTT. It yields the protein CASSLGTGIQNTEAFF. This chain uses TRBV11-1 with TRBJ1-1, with 9 bases identical to TRBD1. Germline V gene lookup returns CDR1 SGHAT and CDR2 FQDESV (reference sequence). With V trimmed by 5 bases and J by 1 base, 8 bases remained unmatched. The CDR3 runs 16 residues.

This clonotype was seen a handful of times. The chain combines TRBV28 with TRBJ1-2; D perhaps matches TRBD1 (6 bases). CDR3 length: 13 amino acids. Germline CDR1 and CDR2: MDHEN and SYDVKM. V was cut by 3 bases and J by 8 bases, with 13 bases left in between. The CDR3 loop reads CASSFVRGTGYTF. The DNA of the CDR3 is TGTGCCAGCAGTTTCGTCAGGGGTACAGGCTACACCTTC.

The chain uses TRBV20-1 and TRBJ2-2; 8 bases line up with TRBD2. Per the germline V gene, CDR1 is DFQATT and CDR2 is SNEGSKA (reference sequence). This CDR3 comprises 12 residues. The CDR3 here is CRAGGNTGELFF. The CDR3 bases are TGCAGGGCGGGAGGGAACACCGGGGAGCTGTTTTTT.

This chain uses TRBV12-3 or TRBV12-4 with TRBJ1-1; D remains unclear. CDR3 length: 13 amino acids. Trimming removed 3 bases from V and 4 bases from J, with 9 bases in between. CDR3 nucleotides: TGTGCCAGCAGTTTTAACGGTATCACTGAAGCTTTCTTT. This translates into CASSFNGITEAFF.

This clonotype came up many times. This chain links TRBV6-9 with TRBJ2-7; possibly TRBD2 for D (7 bases). The CDR3 loop spans 14 amino acids. In germline, CDR1 is MNHGY, CDR2 SVAAGI. V was clipped by 4 bases and J by 3 bases, with 13 bases between them. CDR3 bases: TGTGCCAGCAGTTCAGTGGGAGGGGGCTACGAGCAGTACTTC. It codes for CASSSVGGGYEQYF.

This clonotype came up many times. This chain joins TRBV3-1 and TRBJ2-3; D is ambiguous. Germline CDR1 LGHDT, CDR2 YNNKEL (reference sequence). Trimming cost V 1 base and J 2 bases, with 7 bases left between them. The CDR3 loop spans 14 amino acids. CDR3 sequence reads: CASSQAGLTDTQYF. CDR3 nucleotide sequence: TGTGCCAGCAGCCAAGCGGGTCTCACAGATACGCAGTATTTT.

This clonotype showed up many times. The rearrangement joins TRBV30 to TRBJ1-1; no firm D call. From germline, CDR1 is GTSNPN and CDR2 SVGIG (reference sequence). This CDR3 comprises 13 residues. The germline V and J ends were trimmed by 4 bases and 6 bases, with 15 bases remaining between them. The CDR3 loop reads CAWKVSTLSEAFF. The CDR3 DNA follows: TGTGCCTGGAAAGTTTCGACCCTATCTGAAGCTTTCTTT.

Concerning this clonotype: A clone one base away is much larger, so this may be a read error. A read error is likely, as this CDR3 ends without the conserved phenylalanine or tryptophan. In DNA form, the CDR3 reads TGTGCCAGCAGCCCCCCCGCCCCGGGGTCGAATGAGCAGTTCTCC. Encoded protein: CASSPPAPGSNEQFS. The chain combines TRBV12-3 or TRBV12-4 with TRBJ2-1, with D maybe TRBD2 (5 bases). Trimming took 6 bases from V and 7 from J, leaving 19 bases between them. The length of the CDR3 is 15 residues.

This clonotype was counted at least ten times. This rearrangement joins TRBV28 to TRBJ1-1, with a possible D match to TRBD1 (5 bases). Germline values: CDR1 MDHEN, CDR2 SYDVKM. The CDR3 length is 14 residues. V gave up 4 bases and J gave up 3 bases, with 12 bases separating them. The DNA of the CDR3 is TGTGCCAGCAGTTCACCGGGACTGTACACTGAAGCTTTCTTT. Protein product: CASSSPGLYTEAFF.

This chain links TRBV6-2 or TRBV6-3 with TRBJ2-2; TRBD2 matches at 8 bases. The CDR3 is 16 amino acids. Per the germline V gene, CDR1 is MNHEY and CDR2 is SVGEGT. V lost 5 bases to trimming and J lost 5 bases; unmatched junction nucleotides: 10. CDR3 sequence: CASSPAGREETGELFF. CDR3 DNA: TGTGCCAGCAGTCCCGCTGGGCGGGAGGAAACCGGGGAGCTGTTTTTT.